The T cell receptor beta chain under discussion was sequenced for a study of lymphopenia after photon versus proton radiotherapy. General observations from the study: Authors raise, but do not show, better survival with proton therapy. Relative stability marked proton patients; photon patients lost diversity and naive cells. After lymphocyte nadir, photon-treated repertoires showed oligoclonal expansion, especially CD8+ Temra.

Assay: immunoSEQ multiplex PCR; the TCRdb copy retains only in-frame clones and omits some. Found here are over 50,000 clones, approximately 86% of them singletons; the top ten hold about 2.3%. This clone is a singleton in its sample. Its antigen is unidentified. J was trimmed by 8 bases and V by 2 bases; bases with no gene match: 19. The germline V gene has CDR1 GTSNPN and CDR2 SVGIG (reference sequence). The CDR3 has 17 amino acids. This TCR came from a man aged 35 to 55 with gastric cancer. This chain links TRBV30 with TRBJ1-2; 8 bases line up with TRBD1. The source was peripheral blood, collected from a patient treated with photon-based radiotherapy. This CDR3 is CAWSPPGTGRVLGGYTF. CDR3 DNA: TGTGCCTGGAGTCCTCCCGGGACAGGCCGAGTTTTGGGGGGCTACACCTTC.